The following is a TCR beta chain sequence with its context. Described treatment: some 20 received Ad26.COV2.S at low or high dose, single or two shots; several received placebo; per-sample allocation not given. The investigators took samples on day 63 after the first vaccine or placebo injection. A Boston adult aged 18-55 years was the donor. The sample originates from a study of Ad26.COV2.S vaccination and SARS-CoV-2 variants. The CDR3 runs to 13 residues. CDR1 and CDR2 (germline): MNHEY, SVGAGI. V lost 4 bases and J lost 10; bases outside the gene matches: 8. Data came from immunoSEQ multiplex PCR; TCRdb stores just in-frame clones and leaves some out. The table has 350,000 to 450,000 clones, about four fifths seen once.

The TCR sequence derives from a person between 18 and 60 years old who received the Ad26.COV2.S COVID-19 vaccine or a placebo. The sequencing used peripheral blood, collected in a trial of Ad26.COV2.S vaccine versus placebo. The rearrangement links TRBV6-5 to TRBJ1-2; 8 bases fit TRBD1. The CDR3 region has the DNA TGTGCCAGCAGTTTGATACCGGGACAGGTCTACACCTTC. Protein sequence: CASSLIPGQVYTF.